This T cell receptor beta chain was sequenced during a study of PD-1 blockade in classical Hodgkin lymphoma. All trial patients relapsed after autologous stem cell transplantation. General study findings and limits: Anyone who began nivolumab under 1 year after ASCT was excluded. Repertoire difference causes, possibly disease activity or prior therapy, remain undefined. By cycle point C4D1, TCR diversity had risen significantly in CD4+ cells (but not CD8+ cells).

The CDR3 loop spans 14 amino acids. Germline lookup yields CDR1 SQVTM and CDR2 ANQGSEA. The V and J ends lost 3 bases and 5 bases respectively, with 16 bases between them. Clones were read by immunoSEQ multiplex PCR, and TCRdb kept only the in-frame ones, dropping some. The sample shows approximately 21,000 clones, over 70% of them seen only once. In regard to this clone: Its antigen is as yet unknown.

The sequenced sample was peripheral blood mononuclear cells (PBMCs), obtained at baseline. The chain links TRBV29-1 to TRBJ2-5, with D possibly called TRBD1 or TRBD2 (7 bases each). This sequence was found in a human donor with classical Hodgkin lymphoma. CDR3 residues: CSVEGQGGTETQYF. The CDR3 coding sequence is TGCAGCGTTGAGGGGCAGGGGGGGACTGAGACCCAGTACTTC.